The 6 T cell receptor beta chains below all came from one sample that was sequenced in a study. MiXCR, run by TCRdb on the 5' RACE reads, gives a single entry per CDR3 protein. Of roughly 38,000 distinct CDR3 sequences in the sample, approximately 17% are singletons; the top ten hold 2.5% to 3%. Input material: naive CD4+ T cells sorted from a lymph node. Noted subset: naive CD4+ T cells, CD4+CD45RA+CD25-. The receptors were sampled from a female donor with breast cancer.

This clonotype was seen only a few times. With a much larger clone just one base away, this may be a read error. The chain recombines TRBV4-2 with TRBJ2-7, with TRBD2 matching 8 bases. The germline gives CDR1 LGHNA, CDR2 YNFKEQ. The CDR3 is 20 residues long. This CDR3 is CAGSQDDAGGSVGSSYEQYF. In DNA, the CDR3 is TGTGCCGGCAGCCAAGATGACGCGGGAGGCTCAGTAGGTAGCTCCTACGAGCAGTACTTC.

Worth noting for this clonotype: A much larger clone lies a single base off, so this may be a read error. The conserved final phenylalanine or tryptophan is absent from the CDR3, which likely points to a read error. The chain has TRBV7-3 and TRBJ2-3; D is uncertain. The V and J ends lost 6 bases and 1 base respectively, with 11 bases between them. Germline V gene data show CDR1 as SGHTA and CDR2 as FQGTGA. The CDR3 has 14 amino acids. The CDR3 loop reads CASRGSMGTDTQYL. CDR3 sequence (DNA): TGTGCCAGCAGAGGCAGTATGGGCACAGATACGCAGTATCTT.

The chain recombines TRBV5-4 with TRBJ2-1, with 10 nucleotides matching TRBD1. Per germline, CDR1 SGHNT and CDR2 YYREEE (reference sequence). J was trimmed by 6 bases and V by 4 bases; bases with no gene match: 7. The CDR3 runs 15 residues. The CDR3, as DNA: TGTGCCAGCAGCACGGGACAGGGGTATGGCAATGAGCAGTTCTTC. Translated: CASSTGQGYGNEQFF.

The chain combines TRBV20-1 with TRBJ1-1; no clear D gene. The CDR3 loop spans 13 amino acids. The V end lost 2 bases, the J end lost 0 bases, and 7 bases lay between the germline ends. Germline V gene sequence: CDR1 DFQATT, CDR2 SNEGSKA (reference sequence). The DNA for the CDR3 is TGCAGTGCTAGACAGCCCATGAACACTGAAGCTTTCTTT. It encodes CSARQPMNTEAFF.

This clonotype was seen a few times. In DNA form, the CDR3 reads TGCGCCAGCAGCCAAGGGACACTCTCTGGAAACACCATATATTTT. Encoded protein: CASSQGTLSGNTIYF. The chain links TRBV4-1 to TRBJ1-3; a possible D gene is TRBD1 (5 bases). V lost 1 base to trimming and J lost 0 bases, with 7 bases between them. The CDR3 has 15 amino acids. Germline V gene lookup returns CDR1 MGHRA and CDR2 YSYEKL.

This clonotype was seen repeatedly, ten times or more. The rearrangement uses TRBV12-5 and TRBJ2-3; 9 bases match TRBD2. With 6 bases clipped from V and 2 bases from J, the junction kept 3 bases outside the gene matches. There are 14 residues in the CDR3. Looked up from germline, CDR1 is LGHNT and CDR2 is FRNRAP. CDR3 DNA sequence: TGTGCTAGTGGGTTAGCGGGGGTCACAGATACGCAGTATTTT. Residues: CASGLAGVTDTQYF.